This is a list of T cell receptor beta chains from one sample in a study of OX40 agonist ivuxolimab in advanced cancers. The assay was immunoSEQ multiplex PCR, and TCRdb's table has in-frame clones only and misses some. The sample has some 60,000 clones, approximately 84% seen once; the top ten hold roughly an eighth. The sample in question was CD4+ or CD8+ T cells sorted from blood, obtained in a trial of the OX40 agonist ivuxolimab. The receptors originated from an adult with an advanced solid tumor such as melanoma, head and neck, liver or kidney cancer. Each CDR3 is given with its conserved first and last residue. Each record gives: J gene, V gene, clone size, CDR3 protein. Not every row has a clone size; where given, it reads once, few, many or a size class.

J gene: TRBJ1-3; V gene: TRBV2; clone size: few; CDR3 protein: CASSEGGGNTIYF
J gene: TRBJ2-7; V gene: TRBV27; clone size: -; CDR3 protein: CASSRQGANSYEQYF
J gene: TRBJ1-3; V gene: TRBV9; clone size: -; CDR3 protein: CASSVAPFSSGNTIYF
J gene: TRBJ1-1; V gene: TRBV6-1; clone size: -; CDR3 protein: CASSEAKGRGKNTEAFF
J gene: TRBJ2-2; V gene: TRBV13; clone size: few; CDR3 protein: CASSLMPGGQANTGELFF
J gene: TRBJ2-1; V gene: TRBV4-1; clone size: -; CDR3 protein: CASSQDWRVGYNEQFF
J gene: TRBJ1-4; V gene: TRBV6-5; clone size: -; CDR3 protein: CASRRQRANEKLFF
J gene: TRBJ1-5; V gene: TRBV28; clone size: -; CDR3 protein: CASSLPRQGGNQPQHF
J gene: TRBJ2-5; V gene: TRBV9; clone size: -; CDR3 protein: CASSQGQQETQYF
J gene: TRBJ2-4; V gene: TRBV20-1; clone size: -; CDR3 protein: CSAPRGGIQYF
J gene: TRBJ1-6; V gene: TRBV7-9; clone size: -; CDR3 protein: CASSPEGTGYSPLHF
J gene: TRBJ2-1; V gene: TRBV7-3; clone size: once; CDR3 protein: CASSPRTSGIRSYNEQFF
J gene: TRBJ2-2; V gene: TRBV28; clone size: -; CDR3 protein: CASITRGNTGELFF
J gene: TRBJ2-3; V gene: TRBV5-6; clone size: -; CDR3 protein: CASSLYDTQYF
J gene: TRBJ1-1; V gene: TRBV27; clone size: -; CDR3 protein: CASRAGGAVTEAFF
J gene: TRBJ2-2; V gene: TRBV30; clone size: -; CDR3 protein: CACPGTMNTGELFF
J gene: TRBJ2-3; V gene: TRBV29-1; clone size: once; CDR3 protein: CSVGTSGADTQYF
J gene: TRBJ2-5; V gene: TRBV5-1; clone size: once; CDR3 protein: CASSLGTRPKETQYF
J gene: TRBJ2-1; V gene: TRBV6-6; clone size: -; CDR3 protein: CASGPSAYNEQFF
J gene: TRBJ2-3; V gene: TRBV27; clone size: -; CDR3 protein: CASSLSPGLITDTQYF
J gene: TRBJ2-1; V gene: TRBV7-3; clone size: -; CDR3 protein: CASSRGTTNEQFF
J gene: TRBJ2-6; V gene: TRBV6-4; clone size: -; CDR3 protein: CASSDSYSGANVLTF
J gene: TRBJ1-2; V gene: TRBV4-2; clone size: -; CDR3 protein: CASSQGNTGLYGYTF
J gene: TRBJ2-2; V gene: TRBV18; clone size: -; CDR3 protein: CASSPVNGAFGELFF
J gene: TRBJ2-1; V gene: TRBV11-2; clone size: -; CDR3 protein: CASSFLSGGPYEQFF
J gene: TRBJ2-5; V gene: TRBV29-1; clone size: few; CDR3 protein: CSVRKDRSQETQYF
J gene: TRBJ2-3; V gene: TRBV6-1; clone size: -; CDR3 protein: CASSDKPTADTQYF
J gene: TRBJ2-3; V gene: TRBV28; clone size: -; CDR3 protein: CASSQRATGSDTQYF
J gene: TRBJ2-1; V gene: TRBV4-2; clone size: -; CDR3 protein: CASSQDQLTGRRNEQFF
J gene: TRBJ2-3; V gene: TRBV5-1; clone size: -; CDR3 protein: CASSLGGTSGTSTDTQYF
J gene: TRBJ2-5; V gene: TRBV6-5; clone size: medium-sized; CDR3 protein: CASRDLGETQYF
J gene: TRBJ2-6; V gene: TRBV7-8; clone size: -; CDR3 protein: CASSGRTSGRISGANVLTF